This entry describes one T cell receptor beta chain. The antigen remains unidentified. The CDR3 extends over 13 amino acids. The trim removed 4 bases at V and 4 bases at J, leaving 2 bases unmatched. Germline V gene lookup returns CDR1 SGHRS and CDR2 YFSETQ. Amplification used 60 Vbeta primers and 13 Jbeta primers. How the authors handled the data: Roughly 11 million shared chains were among about 80 million unique TCR beta chains counted in a later analysis. Only in-frame clones appear in the TCRdb table, and some are missing; sequencing was by immunoSEQ multiplex PCR. V, J and clone size reflect that table, while D and trimming were determined from the DNA. The sample includes 200,000 to 250,000 clones, under 85% of them seen just once. The data belong to a study of cytomegalovirus exposure and HLA in healthy donors. Study conclusions and caveats: TCR beta chains numbering about 160 were designated cytomegalovirus-associated. In an earlier analysis, in some 500 donors, most V segments appeared productive either ~87% or ~30% of the time. The study carried out a later analysis of TCR beta sequences. It associated approximately 15,000 of them with specific HLA alleles at a false discovery rate of 0.05.

What was sequenced was PBMCs. J is TRBJ2-3 and V is TRBV5-1; TRBD2 aligns across 8 bases. The receptor comes from a woman aged 50 to 60 in good health and CMV-seropositive. As DNA, the CDR3 is TGCGCCAGCAGCCCGGGGGGGGCAGATACGCAGTATTTT. Translation gives CASSPGGADTQYF.